What follows are 4 T cell receptor beta chains derived from one specimen sequenced in a study of T cells after yellow fever vaccination (dated by TCRdb to between 2018 and 2020). Library preparation was by 5' RACE. Sequencing was carried out with an Illumina HiSeq 2500. TCRdb cleaned the public reads at Q25 with fastp, built clones with MiXCR and kept in-frame beta chains. Identical CDR3 protein sequences are pooled into one entry, listed with their most common genes and DNA. The sample profile shows some 350,000 distinct CDR3 sequences; about 6.2% of them were found once. Together, the top ten hold 15% of the sample. The treatment or condition label, read with the paper, signifies: live attenuated yellow fever vaccine strain. This specimen was PBMCs, taken 5 days after the yellow fever booster vaccination. The receptors here all came from a man under 40 who received the YFV17D yellow fever vaccine.

At least ten counts were recorded for this clonotype. V usage is TRBV18 and J usage is TRBJ2-1; D call uncertain. The CDR3 contains 16 residues. V lost 0 bases, J lost 0 bases, and 9 bases lay in between. The germline V gene encodes CDR1 KGHSH and CDR2 LQKENI. CDR3 protein: CASSPPSVSSYNEQFF. The CDR3 DNA reads as TGTGCCAGCTCACCACCGAGTGTGAGCTCCTACAATGAGCAGTTCTTC.

The V gene is TRBV15, the J gene TRBJ1-6; TRBD1 might be the D (5 bases). From germline, CDR1 is LNHNV and CDR2 YYDKDF (reference sequence). The CDR3 is 18 residues long. V lost 1 base, J lost 3 bases, and 16 bases lay in between. The CDR3 sequence: CATSRGPVAGGYNSPLHF. In DNA, the CDR3 is TGTGCCACCAGCAGAGGACCTGTAGCCGGGGGCTATAATTCACCCCTCCACTTT. Supplemented by reference TRBV15 and TRBJ1-6, the full variable domain reads DAMVIQNPRYQVTQFGKPVTLSCSQTLNHNVMYWYQQKSSQAPKLLFHYYDKDFNNEADTPDNFQSRRPNTSFCFLDIRSPGLGDTAMYLCATSRGPVAGGYNSPLHFGNGTRLTVT.

This clonotype was counted at least ten times. The rearrangement joins TRBV20-1 to TRBJ2-1; D is uncertain. The CDR3 consists of 10 residues. The ends were cut back, 4 bases at V and 6 bases at J, with 4 bases in the middle. The germline V gene has CDR1 DFQATT and CDR2 SNEGSKA (reference sequence). The CDR3 reads CSAIFNEQFF. CDR3 DNA sequence: TGCAGTGCTATCTTCAATGAGCAGTTCTTC.

This clonotype was counted many times. V and J are TRBV29-1 and TRBJ2-7; 8 bases are shared with TRBD2. The CDR3 consists of 16 residues. The J segment lost 5 bases and the V segment lost 3 bases, leaving 15 bases of the junction unmatched. In germline, CDR1 is SQVTM, CDR2 ANQGSEA. CDR3 protein: CSVEGDLAGKVDEQYF. DNA of the CDR3: TGCAGCGTTGAGGGCGACTTAGCGGGAAAGGTGGACGAGCAGTACTTC.